Below are 21 T cell receptor beta chains sequenced from a single sample in a study of human T cells and chemical hapten exposure. In TCRdb, the RACE reads were re-called with MiXCR into one record per CDR3 protein. The sample has about 250,000 distinct CDR3 sequences; around 7.3% are singletons. The time point was: pre-sensitization, week 0. Treatment of the sample: therapeutic diphenylcyclopropenone sensitization with weekly scalp DPC. The specimen comprised whole blood, sampled in connection with sensitization to the hapten diphenylcyclopropenone (DPC). The source is a man aged 18-30 years with alopecia areata. Some clones in this sample may be carry-over from other donors' samples.

In this sample, this clonotype turned up a few times. The gene calls are TRBV5-1 and TRBJ2-6, with D possibly matching TRBD2 (5 bases). Per germline, CDR1 SGHRS and CDR2 YFSETQ. The CDR3 runs to 17 residues. The V end lost 7 bases, the J end lost 0 bases, and 17 bases lay between the germline ends. DNA for the CDR3: TGCGCCAGCGGCCTATTGGACGGGATCTCTGGGGCCAACGTCCTGACTTTC. Encoded protein: CASGLLDGISGANVLTF.

The table lists this clonotype with a few counts. The chain links TRBV5-1 to TRBJ2-7; the match to TRBD1 covers 7 bases. J gave up 1 base and V 1 base, and 5 bases lay outside the gene matches. Germline V gene data show CDR1 as SGHRS and CDR2 as YFSETQ. The CDR3 totals 15 residues. The CDR3 DNA sequence: TGCGCCAGCAGCTTGTTGACAGGGCGATCCTACGAGCAGTACTTC. This gives the protein CASSLLTGRSYEQYF.

J is TRBJ2-3 and V is TRBV6-5; D is possibly TRBD1 or TRBD2 (5 bases each). CDR1 is MNHEY and CDR2 is SVGAGI in the germline V gene. The CDR3 is 18 residues long. The germline V and J ends were trimmed by 6 bases and 2 bases, with 24 bases remaining between them. The CDR3 is CASRKEGSFDTITDTQYF. CDR3 in DNA: TGTGCCAGCAGAAAAGAGGGGTCATTCGACACAATCACAGATACGCAGTATTTT.

The chain combines TRBV12-5 with TRBJ1-1; TRBD1 matches 9 bases. Per the germline V gene, CDR1 is LGHNT and CDR2 is FRNRAP. The V gene end was trimmed by 6 bases and the J gene end by 1 base; junction bases not matched to a gene: 6. The CDR3 is 15 amino acids. CDR3 DNA sequence: TGTGCTAGTGGGCTTACAGGGGGCGCGAACACTGAAGCTTTCTTT. Its protein product is CASGLTGGANTEAFF.

J is TRBJ2-1 and V is TRBV5-4; D gene ambiguous. The CDR3 consists of 12 residues. CDR1 SGHNT and CDR2 YYREEE come from the germline V gene (reference sequence). Between the trimmed V and J ends, which lost 2 bases and 8 bases, there was a span of 8 bases. The CDR3 loop is CASSFRAYEQFF. CDR3 nucleotides: TGTGCCAGCAGCTTCCGGGCCTATGAGCAGTTCTTC.

This clonotype was seen repeatedly, ten times or more. The chain employs TRBV5-1 and TRBJ2-7; 8 positions match TRBD2. Germline CDR1 SGHRS, CDR2 YFSETQ. This CDR3 is 16 amino acids long. With 0 bases clipped from V and 0 bases from J, the junction kept 5 bases outside the gene matches. This CDR3 is CASSLEAAGVSYEQYF. CDR3 DNA: TGCGCCAGCAGCTTGGAGGCAGCGGGGGTCTCCTACGAGCAGTACTTC.

The CDR3 loop reads CASSLAAFDEQFF. The CDR3 DNA is TGTGCCAGCAGTTTAGCGGCATTCGATGAGCAGTTCTTC. The chain combines TRBV12-3 or TRBV12-4 with TRBJ2-1; D is ambiguous. The length of the CDR3 is 13 residues. The V and J ends lost 0 bases and 8 bases respectively, with 8 bases between them.

The chain links TRBV7-3 to TRBJ2-1, with D tentatively TRBD1 (6 bases). CDR1 SGHTA and CDR2 FQGTGA come from the germline V gene. The CDR3 covers 17 residues. V shed 5 bases and J shed 6 bases, with 23 bases lying between them. CDR3 sequence reads: CASSQGPPDRLSNEQFF. CDR3 bases: TGTGCCAGCAGCCAGGGGCCGCCAGACCGACTAAGCAATGAGCAGTTCTTC.

The CDR3 bases are TGTGCCAGCAGTGCCCATGAAAAACTGTTTTTT. This translates into CASSAHEKLFF. The rearrangement uses TRBV12-3 or TRBV12-4 and TRBJ1-4; D is ambiguous. CDR3 length: 11 amino acids. Trimming pared 5 bases from V and 6 bases from J, leaving 4 bases between.

The genes are TRBV7-2 and TRBJ1-4, with D possibly TRBD1 on 5 matching bases. Trimming removed 5 bases from V and 6 bases from J, with 22 bases in between. This CDR3 contains 17 residues. The germline V gene has CDR1 SGHTA and CDR2 FQGNSA. In nucleotides, the CDR3 is TGTGCCAGCAGCGTCGAACCACCGGGACGCCTTTATGAAAAACTGTTTTTT. Translating gives CASSVEPPGRLYEKLFF. Together with reference TRBV7-2 and TRBJ1-4, the CDR3 gives the full variable domain: GAGVSQSPSNKVTEKGKDVELRCDPISGHTALYWYRQSLGQGLEFLIYFQGNSAPDKSGLPSDRFSAERTGGSVSTLTIQRTQQEDSAVYLCASSVEPPGRLYEKLFFGSGTQLSVL.

The chain recombines TRBV12-3 or TRBV12-4 with TRBJ2-3, with 8 positions matching TRBD2. V was pared by 5 bases and J by 0 bases, with 10 bases of the junction left unmatched. The CDR3 is 17 amino acids. In DNA, the CDR3 is TGTGCCAGCAGTAAGTTTAGCGGGGATACTAGCACAGATACGCAGTATTTT. This encodes CASSKFSGDTSTDTQYF.

There are many counts of this clonotype. The gene calls are TRBV6-6 and TRBJ1-1, with 12 bases matching TRBD1. There are 19 residues in the CDR3. The junction had 12 bases not matched to a gene; V was cut back by 2 bases and J by 2 bases. Germline V CDR1 and CDR2: MNHNY, SVGAGI (reference sequence). CDR3 in DNA: TGTGCCAGCAGTTACGGGACAGGGGGCCCAGAAGCCCCAAACACTGAAGCTTTCTTT. It yields the protein CASSYGTGGPEAPNTEAFF.

This clonotype appeared a few times. The chain couples TRBV4-3 to TRBJ1-5; D uncertain. V shed 1 base and J shed 3 bases, with 10 bases lying between them. Germline loops: CDR1 LGHNA, CDR2 YSLEER. The CDR3 covers 15 residues. CDR3 region: CASSQGTRPNQPQHF. CDR3 in DNA: TGCGCCAGCAGCCAAGGGACCCGCCCCAATCAGCCCCAGCATTTT.

The rearrangement uses TRBV2 and TRBJ2-5; a weak D match, TRBD2 (5 bases). Germline CDR1 SNHLY, CDR2 FYNNEI. The germline V and J ends were trimmed by 8 bases and 0 bases, with 13 bases remaining between them. This CDR3 comprises 14 residues. CDR3 amino acids: CASAADGDQETQYF. CDR3 sequence (DNA): TGTGCCAGCGCAGCGGACGGCGACCAAGAGACCCAGTACTTC.

This clonotype was seen a few times. V is TRBV20-1 and J is TRBJ2-7; 10 nucleotides line up with TRBD1. CDR1 and CDR2 (germline): DFQATT, SNEGSKA (reference sequence). The CDR3 has 13 residues. With 6 bases clipped from V and 4 bases from J, the junction kept 6 bases outside the gene matches. The CDR3 sequence is CSAPGQGYYEQYF. As DNA, the CDR3 is TGCAGTGCCCCGGGACAGGGGTATTACGAGCAGTACTTC.

The chain is built from TRBV11-2 and TRBJ2-5; 7 nucleotides line up with TRBD1. The CDR3 runs to 16 residues. The ends lost 1 base at V and 6 bases at J; junction bases unmatched: 11. CDR1 is SGHAT and CDR2 is FQNNGV in the germline V gene. The CDR3 coding sequence is TGTGCCAGCAGCTTAGCCCCGGGACAGCTCTTGCAGACCCAGTACTTC. Translating gives CASSLAPGQLLQTQYF.

This clonotype was detected a few times. V is TRBV7-9 and J is TRBJ1-2; the D gene is possibly TRBD1 (6 bases). Germline CDR1 SEHNR, CDR2 FQNEAQ (reference sequence). The CDR3 sequence is 14 residues long. V was trimmed by 6 bases and J by 4 bases, leaving 15 bases between them. The CDR3 region is CASRVSGVGYGYTF. The CDR3 DNA is TGTGCCAGCAGGGTTTCAGGGGTAGGCTATGGCTACACCTTC.

J is TRBJ1-6 and V is TRBV9; no reliable D call. This CDR3 is 14 amino acids long. V lost 0 bases and J 9 bases, leaving 10 bases between the germline ends. The germline gives CDR1 SGDLS, CDR2 YYNGEE. The CDR3 spells CASSVDGDRSPLHF. Here the CDR3 DNA reads TGTGCCAGCAGCGTAGACGGGGATCGTTCACCCCTCCACTTT.

This clonotype was seen many times. V and J are TRBV6-6 and TRBJ2-1; the D is unclear. There are 13 residues in the CDR3. Germline CDR1 and CDR2: MNHNY and SVGAGI (reference sequence). The V end lost 0 bases, the J end lost 5 bases, and 5 bases lay between the germline ends. CDR3 amino acids: CASSYSLNNEQFF. The DNA of the CDR3 is TGTGCCAGCAGTTACTCGCTTAACAATGAGCAGTTCTTC.

The chain is built from TRBV2 and TRBJ2-7; D is uncertain. Trimming cost V 0 bases and J 6 bases, with 12 bases left between them. CDR3 length: 14 amino acids. Germline CDR1 is SNHLY and CDR2 is FYNNEI. The CDR3 spells CASSEAWQFPEQYV. In DNA, the CDR3 is TGTGCCAGCAGTGAAGCGTGGCAGTTCCCCGAGCAGTACGTC.

The chain couples TRBV6-2 or TRBV6-3 to TRBJ2-3, with a weak D call TRBD2 (5 bases). Between the trimmed V and J ends, which lost 6 bases and 2 bases, there was a span of 15 bases. The CDR3 extends over 15 amino acids. Germline V gene sequence: CDR1 MNHEY, CDR2 SVGEGT. The CDR3 DNA follows: TGTGCCAGCAGCCCAGCGGAGCAAACCACAGATACGCAGTATTTT. This translates into CASSPAEQTTDTQYF.